Shown below are 9 T cell receptor beta chains from a single sample sequenced in a study of T-cell memory formation after mild COVID-19. TCRdb processed the 5' RACE reads anew with MiXCR; each CDR3 protein has one entry. This table has 200,000 to 250,000 distinct CDR3 sequences, over 15% appearing once. Material: PBMCs or a T cell subset sorted from them (not recorded which). These receptors came from a young man who had mild COVID-19 (a few samples of this study predate the infection). Cell type and time point are not known.

This clonotype turned up a few times. The J gene is TRBJ2-1, the V gene TRBV20-1, with D unresolved. The V end was cut by 3 bases, the J end by 12 bases, with 21 bases between. This CDR3 is built from 14 residues. Germline loops: CDR1 DFQATT, CDR2 SNEGSKA (reference sequence). As DNA, the CDR3 is TGCAGTGCTAGTGTTGCTGCATTAATGAAGTGGCAGTTCTTC. This encodes CSASVAALMKWQFF.

V is TRBV6-2 or TRBV6-3 and J is TRBJ2-1, with 7 bases that match TRBD2. The CDR3 spans 14 residues. After removal of 5 bases from V and 6 bases from J, the junction contained 7 bases not matched to a gene. Germline CDR1 reads MNHEY; CDR2 reads SVGEGT. The CDR3 sequence: CASSPGLLLNEQFF. The CDR3 coding sequence is TGTGCCAGCAGTCCGGGACTACTCCTCAATGAGCAGTTCTTC.

The CDR3, as DNA: TGTGCCAGCAGCTTGCCCACCTCGGGTGAGCAGTTCTTC. Protein product: CASSLPTSGEQFF. This chain links TRBV5-5 with TRBJ2-1; no clear D. Trimming pared 1 base from V and 9 bases from J, leaving 11 bases between. This CDR3 comprises 13 residues. Germline V gene sequence: CDR1 SGHKS, CDR2 YYEKEE (reference sequence).

The chain uses TRBV2 and TRBJ1-6; D unresolved. Trimming took 6 bases from V and 5 from J, leaving 14 bases between them. Germline lookup yields CDR1 SNHLY and CDR2 FYNNEI. This CDR3 spans 15 amino acids. The CDR3 DNA sequence: TGTGCCAGCAGGAGGACGCTGGCGGATAATTCACCCCTCCACTTT. It is translated as CASRRTLADNSPLHF.

The chain combines TRBV20-1 with TRBJ2-3, with TRBD2 matching 13 bases. The CDR3 extends over 15 amino acids. Germline V gives CDR1 DFQATT, CDR2 SNEGSKA (reference sequence). V trimming: 5 bases; J trimming: 4 bases; junction bases outside the gene matches: 6. CDR3 coding DNA: TGCAGTGCTCTCACTAGCGGGGGGGCCCCAGATACGCAGTATTTT. Protein: CSALTSGGAPDTQYF.

The chain employs TRBV29-1 and TRBJ1-1; D may be TRBD1 (5 bases). This CDR3 region has 13 residues. The germline gives CDR1 SQVTM, CDR2 ANQGSEA. V lost 7 bases to trimming and J lost 0 bases, with 12 bases between them. The CDR3 DNA reads as TGCAGCGGAAACAGGCTAATGAACACTGAAGCTTTCTTT. Its translation: CSGNRLMNTEAFF.

This clonotype came up a few times. This rearrangement joins TRBV20-1 to TRBJ1-1, with D unclear. Trimming removed 3 bases at V and 7 bases at J, with 15 bases between. This CDR3 region has 13 residues. CDR1 is DFQATT, CDR2 SNEGSKA, per germline (reference sequence). CDR3 coding DNA: TGCAGTGCTAGTATCTTGGGCGGGAGTGAAGCTTTCTTT. Translation gives CSASILGGSEAFF.

The gene calls are TRBV19 and TRBJ1-2; D gene uncertain. Germline CDR1 and CDR2: LNHDA and SQIVND (reference sequence). The germline V and J ends were trimmed by 7 bases and 0 bases, with 12 bases remaining between them. CDR3 size: 14 residues. The CDR3 nucleotides are TGTGCCAGTACTAGAGCGGTAGCTAACTATGGCTACACCTTC. Translating it yields CASTRAVANYGYTF.

The chain combines TRBV4-1 with TRBJ1-6, with TRBD1 identical over 7 bases. The V gene end was trimmed by 3 bases and the J gene end by 8 bases; junction bases not matched to a gene: 7. Germline CDR1 MGHRA, CDR2 YSYEKL. The CDR3 runs to 15 residues. The chain's CDR3 is CASSHGKGQHSPLHF. CDR3 nucleotide sequence: TGCGCCAGCAGCCACGGAAAGGGACAGCATTCACCCCTCCACTTT.